The 22 T cell receptor beta chains reported below all come from one sample, sequenced in a study of blood T cell repertoires in COVID-19 (dated by TCRdb to the early 2020s). The library was generated by the immunoSEQ multiplex PCR assay. Held by TCRdb, this immuneACCESS table contains in-frame sequences only and omits some clones. Under half of the omission traces to an unresolved V gene where checked; the cause of the rest is unknown. This sample comprises 150,000 or so clones, around 79% of them detected only once. The top ten hold about 2.9% of the sample. Sequenced material: PBMCs or T cells enriched from blood (not recorded which). These receptors all come from a woman aged 45-65 years who had recovered from COVID-19.

The V gene is TRBV5-5, the J gene TRBJ2-1; D is unclear. Trimming removed 2 bases from V and 5 bases from J, with 8 bases in between. The germline V gene has CDR1 SGHKS and CDR2 YYEKEE (reference sequence). This CDR3 comprises 13 residues. The CDR3 reads CASSFVQNNEQFF. In DNA form, the CDR3 reads TGTGCCAGCAGCTTCGTTCAGAACAATGAGCAGTTCTTC.

V is TRBV12-5 and J is TRBJ2-7; TRBD1 aligns across 7 bases. Germline CDR1 is LGHNT and CDR2 is FRNRAP. The CDR3 length is 13 residues. V lost 5 bases and J lost 6; bases outside the gene matches: 7. CDR3 sequence reads: CASGATGVLEQYF. In nucleotides, the CDR3 is TGTGCTAGTGGTGCCACAGGGGTGCTCGAGCAGTACTTC. Full variable domain (remainder filled in from reference TRBV12-5 and TRBJ2-7): DARVTQTPRHKVTEMGQEVTMRCQPILGHNTVFWYRQTMMQGLELLAYFRNRAPLDDSGMPKDRFSAEMPDATLATLKIQPSEPRDSAVYFCASGATGVLEQYFGPGTRLTVT.

The rearrangement links TRBV4-1 to TRBJ2-3; TRBD2 agrees at 7 bases. V lost 2 bases, J lost 2 bases, and 7 bases stayed unmatched. This CDR3 has 16 residues. Germline CDR1 and CDR2: MGHRA and YSYEKL. The CDR3 here is CASSQLPGLNTDTQYF. The CDR3 region has the DNA TGCGCCAGCAGCCAACTCCCGGGACTAAACACAGATACGCAGTATTTT.

A remark on this clone: In the same sample, other DNA sequences code for this CDR3. V is TRBV18 and J is TRBJ1-1; 7 nucleotides match TRBD1. Losses at the gene ends were 2 bases for V and 5 bases for J; bases not matched to a gene: 8. The CDR3 has 15 amino acids. Germline lookup yields CDR1 KGHSH and CDR2 LQKENI. The CDR3 coding sequence is TGTGCCAGCTCACCAGAGTCAGGGGGAAGAACTGAAGCTTTCTTT. Translated, it gives CASSPESGGRTEAFF.

V is TRBV5-1 and J is TRBJ1-2, with 7 bases that match TRBD1. The CDR3 has 14 amino acids. J lost 7 bases, V lost 3 bases, and 9 bases had no gene match. Germline V gene data show CDR1 as SGHRS and CDR2 as YFSETQ. The CDR3 nucleotides read TGCGCCAGCAGCTCCCGACAGGGAAACGGTGGCTACACCTTC. Amino acids: CASSSRQGNGGYTF.

The chain employs TRBV24-1 and TRBJ1-5; 12 bases align to TRBD1. The CDR3 length is 13 residues. V was pared by 12 bases and J by 6 bases, with 5 bases of the junction left unmatched. Germline V lookup: CDR1 KGHDR, CDR2 SFDVKD. As DNA, the CDR3 is TGTGCCGCCGGGACAGGGGGCATTCAGCCCCAGCATTTT. Protein product: CAAGTGGIQPQHF.

This clone appeared a few times. The J gene is TRBJ1-1, the V gene TRBV6-5; D may be TRBD1 (5 bases). With 11 bases removed from V and 1 base from J, the gap between germline ends came to 8 bases. From germline, CDR1 is MNHEY and CDR2 SVGAGI. The CDR3 sequence is 11 residues long. CDR3 DNA: TGTGCCTACAGGCAGAACACTGAAGCTTTCTTT. Translated, it gives CAYRQNTEAFF.

The chain employs TRBV24-1 and TRBJ2-2, with 7 bases identical to TRBD2. The junction had 17 bases not matched to a gene; V was cut back by 2 bases and J by 3 bases. Germline CDR1 and CDR2: KGHDR and SFDVKD. This CDR3 has 20 amino acids. CDR3 loop: CATSDSWGGGRGGDTGELFF. The CDR3 DNA is TGTGCCACCAGTGATTCTTGGGGGGGAGGACGAGGCGGCGACACCGGGGAGCTGTTTTTT.

This clone was detected only once. The chain has TRBV19 and TRBJ1-5; 9 positions match TRBD1. V shed 7 bases, J shed 4 bases, and the junction held 11 bases outside the gene matches. CDR1 and CDR2 (germline): LNHDA, SQIVND (reference sequence). CDR3 length: 16 amino acids. The CDR3 loop reads CASKGLRDRANQPQHF. The CDR3 DNA follows: TGTGCCAGTAAGGGTTTGAGGGACAGGGCGAATCAGCCCCAGCATTTT.

The chain carries TRBV7-3 and TRBJ1-3; 9 positions agree with TRBD1. V trimming: 1 base; J trimming: 2 bases; junction bases outside the gene matches: 9. The CDR3 covers 18 residues. Germline-derived CDR1 and CDR2 are SGHTA and FQGTGA. CDR3 bases: TGTGCCAGCAGCTTAATGGGGGCACAGGGGGCAGCTGGAAACACCATATATTTT. Its translation: CASSLMGAQGAAGNTIYF.

The chain combines TRBV7-8 with TRBJ2-7; a weak D match, TRBD1 (6 bases). Trimming took 3 bases from V and 2 from J, leaving 14 bases between them. Per the germline V gene, CDR1 is SGHVS and CDR2 is FQNEAQ. This CDR3 contains 15 residues. CDR3 amino acids: CASSFRDKGPYEQYF. In DNA form, the CDR3 reads TGTGCCAGCAGCTTCCGGGACAAGGGCCCCTACGAGCAGTACTTC.

This rearrangement joins TRBV3-1 (or the pseudogene TRBV3-2) to TRBJ2-7; TRBD2 aligns across 8 bases. Per the germline V gene, CDR1 is LGHDT and CDR2 is YNNKEL (reference sequence). The J segment lost 9 bases and the V segment lost 0 bases, leaving 4 bases of the junction unmatched. The CDR3 is 13 residues long. This chain's CDR3 is CASSQEAGRGQYF. Here the CDR3 DNA reads TGTGCCAGCAGCCAAGAGGCCGGGAGGGGGCAGTACTTC.

This clone was picked up a small number of times. V is TRBV10-1 and J is TRBJ1-5, with D perhaps TRBD1 (6 bases). This CDR3 is 16 amino acids long. CDR1 is WNHNN and CDR2 is SYGVQD in the germline V gene (reference sequence). V lost 6 bases and J lost 4, with 19 bases in between. The CDR3, as DNA: TGCGCCAGCAGCCCACCAGCGTCAGGGGTGAATCAGCCCCAGCATTTT. The encoded protein is CASSPPASGVNQPQHF.

The V and J genes are TRBV13 and TRBJ1-2; D might be TRBD1 (6 bases). The germline gives CDR1 PRHDT, CDR2 FYEKMQ (reference sequence). V was pared by 4 bases and J by 7 bases, with 10 bases between. The CDR3 totals 12 residues. CDR3 residues: CASSSQGTGYTF. The DNA of the CDR3 is TGTGCCAGCAGCTCCCAGGGGACTGGCTACACCTTC.

V gene TRBV7-7 combines with J gene TRBJ2-2, with 7 bases fitting TRBD2. The germline V gene has CDR1 SSHAT and CDR2 FNYEAQ (reference sequence). The CDR3 contains 17 residues. V dropped 1 base and J dropped 1; count of bases not matched to a gene: 6. The CDR3 is CASSLDSGPLNTGELFF. DNA for the CDR3: TGTGCCAGCAGCTTAGATAGCGGGCCTCTGAACACCGGGGAGCTGTTTTTT.

Written as DNA, the CDR3 is TGTGCCAGCCAAGCGGCGGGGGTTGACTATGGCTACACCTTC. Translation gives CASQAAGVDYGYTF. J is TRBJ1-2 and V is TRBV28; D perhaps matches TRBD1 (5 bases). Germline CDR1 and CDR2: MDHEN and SYDVKM. V was shortened by 8 bases and J by 3 bases, with 16 bases between the two germline ends. The CDR3 has 14 residues.

This clone was counted many times. V is TRBV19 and J is TRBJ1-3, with D tentatively TRBD1 (5 bases). Germline V gene lookup returns CDR1 LNHDA and CDR2 SQIVND (reference sequence). V was cut by 4 bases and J by 0 bases, with 10 bases left in between. The CDR3 runs 15 residues. This CDR3 is CASSTPQGSGNTIYF. The CDR3 coding sequence is TGTGCCAGTAGTACCCCCCAGGGCTCTGGAAACACCATATATTTT.

This clone was seen just once. The chain recombines TRBV3-1 (or the pseudogene TRBV3-2) with TRBJ2-2, with 11 bases aligning to TRBD1. V dropped 2 bases and J dropped 7; count of bases not matched to a gene: 9. The germline V gene encodes CDR1 LGHDT and CDR2 YNNKEL (reference sequence). The CDR3 is made up of 17 amino acids. The CDR3 spells CASSQSDRGLPNGELFF. As DNA, the CDR3 is TGTGCCAGCAGCCAATCGGACAGGGGGCTGCCTAACGGGGAGCTGTTTTTT.

The chain has TRBV5-4 and TRBJ1-2, with TRBD1 matching 10 bases. Germline V CDR1 and CDR2: SGHNT, YYREEE (reference sequence). Trimming took 2 bases from V and 7 from J; bases not matched to a gene: 2. CDR3 length equals 13 residues. CDR3 DNA sequence: TGTGCCAGCAGCTTTAGGACAGGGGGTGGCTACACCTTC. Protein product: CASSFRTGGGYTF.

Of note for this clone: This sample also contains other DNA sequences that code for the same CDR3. The rearrangement links TRBV9 to TRBJ2-5, with 12 bases identical to TRBD2. V was clipped by 0 bases and J by 5 bases; unmatched bases: 2. Per the germline V gene, CDR1 is SGDLS and CDR2 is YYNGEE. This CDR3 has 15 amino acids. The CDR3 spells CASSVGLAGGETQYF. As DNA, the CDR3 is TGTGCCAGCAGCGTAGGGCTAGCGGGAGGGGAGACCCAGTACTTC.

The genes are TRBV2 and TRBJ1-6, with a possible D match to TRBD1 (6 bases). The CDR3 length is 16 residues. V was shortened by 8 bases and J by 6 bases, with 20 bases between the two germline ends. Per the germline V gene, CDR1 is SNHLY and CDR2 is FYNNEI. In DNA form, the CDR3 reads TGTGCCAGCTCTCCCTTCCAGGGACAAATTAATTCACCCCTCCACTTT. Protein: CASSPFQGQINSPLHF. The full variable domain, its missing parts supplied by reference TRBV2 and TRBJ1-6, is EPEVTQTPSHQVTQMGQEVILRCVPISNHLYFYWYRQILGQKVEFLVSFYNNEISEKSEIFDDQFSVERPDGSNFTLKIRSTKLEDSAMYFCASSPFQGQINSPLHFGNGTRLTVT.

The chain couples TRBV28 to TRBJ1-1; D is undetermined. The length of the CDR3 is 12 residues. The germline CDR1 and CDR2 sequences are MDHEN and SYDVKM. V lost 2 bases to trimming and J lost 4 bases, with 5 bases between them. Here the CDR3 reads CASSLRSTEAFF. CDR3 DNA: TGTGCCAGCAGTTTACGTTCCACTGAAGCTTTCTTT.